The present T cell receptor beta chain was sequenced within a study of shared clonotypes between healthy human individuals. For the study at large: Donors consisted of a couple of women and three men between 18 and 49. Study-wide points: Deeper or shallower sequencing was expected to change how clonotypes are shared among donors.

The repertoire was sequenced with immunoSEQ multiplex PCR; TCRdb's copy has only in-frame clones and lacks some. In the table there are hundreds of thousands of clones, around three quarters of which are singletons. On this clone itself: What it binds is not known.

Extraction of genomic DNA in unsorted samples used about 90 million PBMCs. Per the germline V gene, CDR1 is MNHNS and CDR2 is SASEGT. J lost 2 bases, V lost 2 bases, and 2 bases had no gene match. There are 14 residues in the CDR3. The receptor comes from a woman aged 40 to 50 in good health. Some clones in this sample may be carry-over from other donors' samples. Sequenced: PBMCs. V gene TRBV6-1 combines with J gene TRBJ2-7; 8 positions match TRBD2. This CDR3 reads CASSEIAGPYEQYF. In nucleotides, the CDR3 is TGTGCCAGCAGTGAAATAGCGGGACCCTACGAGCAGTACTTC.